This T cell receptor beta chain stems from a study of blood T cell repertoires in COVID-19. The method was immunoSEQ multiplex PCR; TCRdb's version includes in-frame clones alone and lacks a portion of them. The data contain roughly 130,000 clones, 70% to 90% of them singletons. Trimming cost V 1 base and J 11 bases; bases outside gene matches: 8. This CDR3 has 15 residues. Germline V CDR1 and CDR2: LNHDA, SQIVND (reference sequence). This chain connects TRBV19 to TRBJ2-6, with 7 bases fitting TRBD1. This clonotype was sampled from a woman aged 60 to 75 with acute or convalescent COVID-19. The sample comprised peripheral blood. The CDR3 sequence is CASSIGTDRVDVLTF. DNA for the CDR3: TGTGCCAGTAGTATAGGAACCGACAGGGTCGACGTCCTGACTTTC.